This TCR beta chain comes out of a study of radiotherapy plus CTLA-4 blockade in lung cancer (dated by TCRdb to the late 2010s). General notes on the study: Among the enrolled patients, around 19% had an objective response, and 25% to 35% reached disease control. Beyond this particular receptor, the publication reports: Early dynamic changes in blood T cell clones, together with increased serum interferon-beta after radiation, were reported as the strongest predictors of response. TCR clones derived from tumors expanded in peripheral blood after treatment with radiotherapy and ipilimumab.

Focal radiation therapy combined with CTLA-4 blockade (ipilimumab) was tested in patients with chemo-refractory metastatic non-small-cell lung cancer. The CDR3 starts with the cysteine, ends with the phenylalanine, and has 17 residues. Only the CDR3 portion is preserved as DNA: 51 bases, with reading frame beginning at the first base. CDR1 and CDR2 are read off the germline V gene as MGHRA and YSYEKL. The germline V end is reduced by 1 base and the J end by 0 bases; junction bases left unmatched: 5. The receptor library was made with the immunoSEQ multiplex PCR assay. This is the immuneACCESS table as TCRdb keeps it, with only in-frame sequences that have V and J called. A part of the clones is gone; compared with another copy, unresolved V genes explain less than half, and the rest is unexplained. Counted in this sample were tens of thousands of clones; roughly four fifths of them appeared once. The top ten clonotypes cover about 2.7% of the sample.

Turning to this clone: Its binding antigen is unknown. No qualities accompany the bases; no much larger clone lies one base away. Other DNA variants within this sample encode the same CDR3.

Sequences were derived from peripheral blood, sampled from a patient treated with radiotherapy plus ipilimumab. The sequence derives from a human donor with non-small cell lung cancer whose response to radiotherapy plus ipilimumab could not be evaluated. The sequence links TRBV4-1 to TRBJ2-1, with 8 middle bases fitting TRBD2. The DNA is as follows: TGCGCCAGCAGCCAAGTCGGGGGGGGAATCTCCTACAATGAGCAGTTCTTC. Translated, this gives CASSQVGGGISYNEQFF.